The clone carrying this T cell receptor beta chain was recorded once. These data are taken from a study of CD8 T cells in Susac syndrome. Trimming left V 6 bases short and J 4 bases short, with 16 bases between. This CDR3 region has 15 residues. Random hexamers were used to reverse transcribe an amount of about 0.45 to 1 ug RNA. The TCR beta CDR3 was amplified by immunoSEQ multiplex PCR across 54 Vbeta, 13 Jbeta. TCRdb called the immunoSEQ multiplex PCR reads again in MiXCR, with one record for every CDR3 protein. Among about 160,000 distinct CDR3 sequences, roughly 95% were seen once, and the ten largest hold 0.13%. Sequencing of TCR beta was performed on blood CD8+ T cells and on blood CD4+ T cells. TEMRA cells were enriched by FACS, while CD8+ and CD4+ T cells were obtained through a negative isolation that was performed magnetically.

The origin of this receptor is a human donor in good health. The chain is built from TRBV12-3 or TRBV12-4 and TRBJ2-4; the D is unclear. Sequencing was carried out using CD4+ T cells from PBMCs. This CDR3 reads CASSPHAARKNIQYF. For the CDR3, the DNA is TGTGCCAGCAGCCCACACGCAGCGCGGAAAAACATTCAGTACTTC.